The clone carrying this T cell receptor (beta chain) was observed a single time. Its antigen remains unknown. These data originate in a study of cytomegalovirus exposure and HLA in healthy donors. General study points: TCR beta V segments were, for the most part, productive about 87% or about 30% of the time in an earlier analysis.

PCR involved 60 Vbeta and 13 Jbeta primers. Using immunoSEQ multiplex PCR, the repertoire was profiled, and TCRdb retains in-frame clones only, with some absent. The sample contains about 180,000 clones, around 80% of which appear only once. This TCR derives from a middle-aged man in good health and CMV-seronegative. Specimen: PBMCs.

The CDR3 nucleotides are TGCGCCAGCAGCACCGACGGACAGGGAGTTAATGAGCAGTTCTTC. Its protein is CASSTDGQGVNEQFF. The chain is built from TRBV5-1 and TRBJ2-1; TRBD1 agrees at 8 bases. The germline CDR1 and CDR2 sequences are SGHRS and YFSETQ. V gave up 4 bases and J gave up 7 bases; unmatched junction bases: 10. The CDR3 loop spans 15 amino acids.